Presented here are 3 T cell receptor beta chains from one specimen sequenced in a study of blood T cell repertoires in COVID-19. The table came from immunoSEQ multiplex PCR; TCRdb's copy has only in-frame clones and leaves some out. The repertoire consists of some 170,000 clones, with approximately 80% occurring once and the leading ten covering 9.1%. Sample: peripheral blood. These receptors were obtained from a woman of 80 years or more with active or convalescent COVID-19.

This sequence joins TRBV10-3 and TRBJ2-3; maybe TRBD2 (7 bases). The CDR3 has 16 residues. CDR1 and CDR2 from the germline V gene are ENHRY and SYGVKD. V lost 2 bases and J 5 bases, leaving 17 bases between the germline ends. The CDR3 DNA reads as TGTGCCATCAGTGAGGCCCTTGGGGGGGCCGGAGATACGCAGTATTTT. Translating it yields CAISEALGGAGDTQYF.

The genes are TRBV5-1 and TRBJ2-3; 7 bases map to TRBD1. Trimming cost V 6 bases and J 0 bases; bases outside gene matches: 7. Germline V gene lookup returns CDR1 SGHRS and CDR2 YFSETQ. CDR3 length: 15 amino acids. The CDR3 reads CASTTPDRSTDTQYF. The DNA of the CDR3 is TGCGCCAGCACAACCCCGGACAGGAGCACAGATACGCAGTATTTT.

V gene TRBV11-3 combines with J gene TRBJ2-7; the D gene is possibly TRBD2 (6 bases). The CDR3 loop spans 14 amino acids. Per the germline V gene, CDR1 is SGHNT and CDR2 is YENEEA. Trimming shortened V by 3 bases and J by 3 bases, and 12 bases separated the two germline ends. Here the CDR3 reads CASSLFPGDYEQYF. The CDR3, as DNA: TGTGCCAGCAGCTTGTTCCCGGGAGACTACGAGCAGTACTTC.